This paragraph covers one T cell receptor beta chain sequence. Its antigen is as yet unknown. This entry comes from a study of cytomegalovirus exposure and HLA in healthy donors. In the PCR, 60 Vbeta and 13 Jbeta primers were used. Assay used: immunoSEQ multiplex PCR; TCRdb lists only in-frame clones, some missing. Counted here are about 160,000 clones, approximately 77% occurring once; the ten biggest clones make up 2% to 2.5%. General study results and limits: Later, an analysis showed that TCR beta chains associated with HLA were more clonally expanded than others that were equally common. Some TCR beta chains (164 of them) were listed as cytomegalovirus-associated.

J was trimmed by 2 bases and V by 4 bases; bases with no gene match: 10. CDR1 SGHRS and CDR2 YFSETQ come from the germline V gene. The length of the CDR3 is 19 residues. The genes are TRBV5-1 and TRBJ2-3, with TRBD2 matching 16 bases. Sequences were obtained from PBMCs. The TCR originated in a man between 50 and 59 years old in good health and CMV-seropositive. CDR3: CASSPVGLAGGNNTDTQYF. DNA for the CDR3: TGCGCCAGCAGCCCCGTGGGACTAGCGGGGGGGAATAACACAGATACGCAGTATTTT.